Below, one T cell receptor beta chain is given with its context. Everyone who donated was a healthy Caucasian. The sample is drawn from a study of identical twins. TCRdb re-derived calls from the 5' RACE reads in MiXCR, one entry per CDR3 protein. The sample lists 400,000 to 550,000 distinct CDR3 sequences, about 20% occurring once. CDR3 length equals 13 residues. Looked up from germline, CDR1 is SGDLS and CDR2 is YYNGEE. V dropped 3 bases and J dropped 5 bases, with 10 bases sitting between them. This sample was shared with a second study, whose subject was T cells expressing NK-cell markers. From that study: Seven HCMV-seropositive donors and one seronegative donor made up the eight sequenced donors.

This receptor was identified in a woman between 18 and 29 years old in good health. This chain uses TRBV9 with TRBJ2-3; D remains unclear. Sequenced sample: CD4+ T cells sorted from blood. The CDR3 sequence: CASSGGPVDTQYF. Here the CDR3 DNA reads TGTGCCAGCAGCGGCGGACCCGTAGATACGCAGTATTTT.